The T cell receptor (beta chain) described here comes from a study of T cell repertoires in ileal Crohn's disease. The protocol was immunoSEQ multiplex PCR, while the TCRdb copy is restricted to in-frame clones and leaves out a portion. The sample carries about 5,500 clones, approximately 80% recorded once. The time point here: inflamed ileum from the surgical specimen. Patients were adults with ileal or ileocolonic Crohn's disease needing resection. The germline V gene has CDR1 SGHAT and CDR2 FQNNGV. The V gene lost 6 bases and the J gene lost 0 bases, with 15 bases spanning the gap. The CDR3 has 16 residues. This clone was found once. The antigen is undetermined. Whole-study results and caveats: Clonal expansions were more frequent in active smokers than non-smokers at surgery.

Sequencing was done on a sample of ileal tissue. The TCR sequence derives from an adult with Crohn's disease. The rearrangement uses TRBV11-2 and TRBJ2-1; D gene ambiguous. The CDR3 protein is CASRFRGGSSYNEQFF. The CDR3 region has the DNA TGTGCCAGCAGGTTCCGAGGCGGAAGCTCCTACAATGAGCAGTTCTTC.